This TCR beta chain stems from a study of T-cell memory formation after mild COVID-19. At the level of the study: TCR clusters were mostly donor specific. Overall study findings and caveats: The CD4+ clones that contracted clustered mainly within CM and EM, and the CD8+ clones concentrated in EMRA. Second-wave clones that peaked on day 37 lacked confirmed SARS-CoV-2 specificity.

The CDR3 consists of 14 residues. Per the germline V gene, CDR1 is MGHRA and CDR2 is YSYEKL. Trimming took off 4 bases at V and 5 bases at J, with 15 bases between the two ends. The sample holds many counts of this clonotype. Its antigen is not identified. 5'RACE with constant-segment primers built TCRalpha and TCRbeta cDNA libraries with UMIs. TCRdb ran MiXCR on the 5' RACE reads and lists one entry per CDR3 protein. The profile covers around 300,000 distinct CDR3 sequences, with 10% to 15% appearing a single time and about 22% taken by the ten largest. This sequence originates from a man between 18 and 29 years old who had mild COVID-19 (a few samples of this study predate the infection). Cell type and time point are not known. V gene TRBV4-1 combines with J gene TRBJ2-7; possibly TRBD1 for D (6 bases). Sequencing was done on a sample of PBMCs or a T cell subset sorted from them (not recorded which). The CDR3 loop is CASSPLGTTDEQYV. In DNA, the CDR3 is TGCGCCAGCAGCCCACTCGGGACAACTGACGAGCAGTACGTC.